These 9 T cell receptor beta chains came from one sample sequenced in a study of T cells after posttransplantation cyclophosphamide. Busulfan-fludarabine conditioning, marrow transplant, and cyclophosphamide on days +3 and +4 were administered. Assay: immunoSEQ multiplex PCR; the TCRdb copy retains only in-frame clones and omits some. The data show roughly 5,000 clones, 70% to 85% seen once. Sequenced here: CD4+ T cells sorted from blood, sampled about 350 days after allogeneic stem cell transplant with posttransplant cyclophosphamide. The receptors shown here come from a male patient aged 50 to 59 who received an allogeneic stem cell transplant from a related donor and was CMV-positive. Some T cells could come from the graft donor.

On this clone itself: The identical CDR3 is also encoded by other nucleotide sequences in the sample. The chain has TRBV2 and TRBJ2-1; TRBD2 matches 7 bases. From germline, CDR1 is SNHLY and CDR2 FYNNEI. The trim removed 8 bases at V and 4 bases at J, leaving 11 bases unmatched. CDR3 length equals 15 residues. This CDR3 is CASSQGQGGYNEQFF. CDR3 DNA sequence: TGTGCCAGCTCTCAAGGGCAGGGAGGGTACAATGAGCAGTTCTTC. Complete variable domain (other parts from reference TRBV2 and TRBJ2-1): EPEVTQTPSHQVTQMGQEVILRCVPISNHLYFYWYRQILGQKVEFLVSFYNNEISEKSEIFDDQFSVERPDGSNFTLKIRSTKLEDSAMYFCASSQGQGGYNEQFFGPGTRLTVL.

This chain uses TRBV11-2 with TRBJ2-3; D is uncertain. The CDR3 runs 14 residues. The V gene's germline CDR1 is SGHAT and CDR2 FQNNGV. V dropped 5 bases and J dropped 0 bases, with 9 bases sitting between them. In DNA, the CDR3 is TGTGCCAGCAGCCGAGGAATAAGCACAGATACGCAGTATTTT. Translated, it gives CASSRGISTDTQYF.

The table lists this clone with a count of one. V gene TRBV2 combines with J gene TRBJ1-1; no clear D gene. Germline V gene data show CDR1 as SNHLY and CDR2 as FYNNEI. The V end lost 6 bases, the J end lost 4 bases, and 15 bases lay between the germline ends. The CDR3 spans 14 residues. CDR3 amino acids: CASREGSEGTEAFF. The CDR3 DNA reads TGTGCCAGCAGAGAGGGTTCTGAGGGCACTGAAGCTTTCTTT.

The CDR3, as DNA: TGTGCCAGCAGCAGAGCCAGGAGGAGCTCCTACGAGCAGTACTTC. Its translation: CASSRARRSSYEQYF. The chain is built from TRBV7-8 and TRBJ2-7; D perhaps matches TRBD2 (5 bases). This CDR3 comprises 15 residues. The germline V gene encodes CDR1 SGHVS and CDR2 FQNEAQ. The V end lost 5 bases, the J end lost 0 bases, and 14 bases lay between the germline ends.

The sample holds a few counts of this clone. V and J are TRBV10-1 and TRBJ2-3; D is undetermined. This CDR3 region has 13 residues. CDR1 and CDR2 from the germline V gene are WNHNN and SYGVQD (reference sequence). V lost 2 bases and J 5 bases, leaving 8 bases between the germline ends. For the CDR3, the DNA is TGCGCCAGCAGTGAGAACGCCGGAGATACGCAGTATTTT. Residues: CASSENAGDTQYF.

J is TRBJ2-7 and V is TRBV6-1; 9 bases map to TRBD1. This CDR3 region has 15 residues. The V gene's germline CDR1 is MNHNS and CDR2 SASEGT. Trimming at V came to 10 bases and at J to 2 bases, leaving 12 bases not matched to a gene. This CDR3 is CATRGRTGATYEQYF. The CDR3 DNA reads as TGTGCCACCAGAGGGCGGACAGGGGCAACCTACGAGCAGTACTTC.

In this sample, this clone turned up a few times. At the DNA level, this CDR3 is encoded by other sequences in the same sample as well. In DNA, the CDR3 is TGTGCCAGCAGCTTAGATCAGGTGGAGACCCAGTACTTC. Translation: CASSLDQVETQYF. The chain recombines TRBV11-2 with TRBJ2-5; D remains unclear. The CDR3 contains 13 residues. V gave up 0 bases and J gave up 5 bases, with 7 bases separating them. Germline lookup yields CDR1 SGHAT and CDR2 FQNNGV.

The DNA for the CDR3 is TGTGCCAGCAGCCCCGGACAGGGGGCTTCAACTAATGAAAAACTGTTTTTT. It yields the protein CASSPGQGASTNEKLFF. This chain joins TRBV4-2 and TRBJ1-4; 11 positions match TRBD1. The CDR3 runs to 17 residues. The V segment lost 4 bases and the J segment 0 bases; nucleotides outside the gene matches: 4. Germline-derived CDR1 and CDR2 are LGHNA and YNFKEQ.

This clone was observed a handful of times. Other DNA sequences in this sample translate to the same CDR3. The rearrangement links TRBV7-9 to TRBJ1-1, with 9 positions matching TRBD1. Germline values: CDR1 SEHNR, CDR2 FQNEAQ (reference sequence). CDR3 size: 13 residues. The junction had 1 base not matched to a gene; V was cut back by 1 base and J by 7 bases. This CDR3 reads CASSLVDRGEAFF. CDR3 DNA sequence: TGTGCCAGCAGCTTAGTGGACAGGGGTGAAGCTTTCTTT.